These 26 T cell receptor beta chains were sequenced from one sample in a study of cytomegalovirus exposure and HLA in healthy donors (dated by TCRdb to 2016 to 2017). The library came from the immunoSEQ multiplex PCR assay. A mixture of 60 forward primers for TCR Vbeta segments and 13 reverse primers for TCR Jbeta segments was used in the multiplex PCR. Held by TCRdb, this immuneACCESS table contains in-frame sequences only and omits some clones. Under half of the omission traces to an unresolved V gene where checked; the cause of the rest is unknown. The sample table contains under 200,000 clones; only one count was recorded for roughly four fifths of them. Under 3% of the sample is taken by the ten largest. What was sequenced was PBMCs. These receptors all stem from a woman aged 50 to 60 in good health and CMV-seropositive.

This clone was counted a few times. The genes are TRBV5-4 and TRBJ1-3, with no clear D. This CDR3 is 14 amino acids long. Deletions cut 3 bases from V and 0 bases from J, with 7 bases between. CDR1 and CDR2 from the germline V gene are SGHNT and YYREEE (reference sequence). CDR3 nucleotides: TGTGCCAGCAGCTCGTACAACTCTGGAAACACCATATATTTT. This sequence encodes CASSSYNSGNTIYF. The full variable domain, rest sourced from reference TRBV5-4 and TRBJ1-3, is ETGVTQSPTHLIKTRGQQVTLRCSSQSGHNTVSWYQQALGQGPQFIFQYYREEENGRGNFPPRFSGLQFPNYSSELNVNALELDDSALYLCASSSYNSGNTIYFGEGSWLTVV.

The rearrangement joins TRBV6-5 to TRBJ1-6; D unclear. Germline V gives CDR1 MNHEY, CDR2 SVGAGI. V was pared by 0 bases and J by 5 bases, with 11 bases between. CDR3 length: 16 residues. CDR3 sequence reads: CASSYSLGNHNSPLHF. The CDR3 coding sequence is TGTGCCAGCAGTTACTCGTTGGGCAACCATAATTCACCCCTCCACTTT.

This clone was seen a handful of times. A read error may explain this, as a much larger clone is one base away. The chain carries TRBV6-5 and TRBJ1-1; TRBD1 matches 8 bases. This CDR3 is 14 amino acids long. V was clipped by 11 bases and J by 5 bases; unmatched bases: 13. Germline-derived CDR1 and CDR2 are MNHEY and SVGAGI. The CDR3: CAGIGGTGATEAFF. The DNA for the CDR3 is TGTGCCGGCATAGGGGGGACAGGAGCGACTGAAGCTTTCTTT.

A few counts support this clone. The rearrangement joins TRBV7-6 to TRBJ1-4; the D gene is possibly TRBD1 (5 bases). CDR1 is SGHVS and CDR2 is FNYEAQ in the germline V gene. Trimming pared 1 base from V and 11 bases from J, leaving 8 bases between. This CDR3 comprises 12 residues. CDR3: CASSLEAGKLFF. The CDR3 region has the DNA TGTGCCAGCAGCTTAGAAGCAGGGAAACTGTTTTTT.

J is TRBJ2-7 and V is TRBV6-1; the D gene is possibly TRBD2 (5 bases). V shed 6 bases and J shed 3 bases, with 18 bases lying between them. There are 15 residues in the CDR3. Germline assignment: CDR1 MNHNS and CDR2 SASEGT. CDR3: CASSGSGFTYYEQYF. As DNA, the CDR3 is TGTGCCAGCAGCGGTTCGGGGTTCACATACTACGAGCAGTACTTC.

This chain uses TRBV11-2 with TRBJ1-6, with TRBD1 matching 7 bases. From germline, CDR1 is SGHAT and CDR2 FQNNGV. The trim removed 5 bases at V and 5 bases at J, leaving 3 bases unmatched. CDR3 length equals 14 residues. CDR3 nucleotides: TGTGCCAGCAGCCAGGGACAGAATAATTCACCCCTCCACTTT. Amino acid sequence: CASSQGQNNSPLHF. The variable domain in full, with the rest retrieved from reference TRBV11-2 and TRBJ1-6, is EAGVAQSPRYKIIEKRQSVAFWCNPISGHATLYWYQQILGQGPKLLIQFQNNGVVDDSQLPKDRFSAERLKGVDSTLKIQPAKLEDSAVYLCASSQGQNNSPLHFGNGTRLTVT.

The chain links TRBV10-3 to TRBJ2-7, with D perhaps TRBD2 (6 bases). V was clipped by 6 bases and J by 3 bases, with 9 bases between them. This CDR3 is built from 12 residues. From germline, CDR1 is ENHRY and CDR2 SYGVKD. The CDR3 loop is CAIRRDGYEQYF. Here the CDR3 DNA reads TGTGCCATCAGGCGGGACGGCTACGAGCAGTACTTC.

This rearrangement joins TRBV2 to TRBJ2-7; D gene uncertain. The length of the CDR3 is 16 residues. In germline, CDR1 is SNHLY, CDR2 FYNNEI. Deletions cut 6 bases from V and 3 bases from J, with 21 bases between. The CDR3 reads CASRGQPSKEYYEQYF. The CDR3 bases are TGTGCCAGCAGGGGCCAGCCGTCAAAAGAATACTACGAGCAGTACTTC.

The chain links TRBV6-5 to TRBJ2-3; TRBD2 matches 9 bases. J gave up 3 bases and V 1 base, and 5 bases lay outside the gene matches. Germline-derived CDR1 and CDR2 are MNHEY and SVGAGI. This CDR3 is built from 16 residues. The DNA for the CDR3 is TGTGCCAGCAGTTACTTGGGACTAGCTCTTACAGATACGCAGTATTTT. As protein: CASSYLGLALTDTQYF.

The V and J genes are TRBV4-1 and TRBJ1-1; the D gene is possibly TRBD1 (5 bases). The CDR3 is 16 residues long. Between the trimmed V and J ends, which lost 0 bases and 7 bases, there was a span of 18 bases. Germline V lookup: CDR1 MGHRA, CDR2 YSYEKL. CDR3 sequence (DNA): TGCGCCAGCAGCCAAGATTGGACGGGGCGGAGGGGTGAAGCTTTCTTT. Protein product: CASSQDWTGRRGEAFF.

The J gene is TRBJ2-7, the V gene TRBV11-2, with 8 bases that match TRBD2. The CDR3 totals 14 residues. Per the germline V gene, CDR1 is SGHAT and CDR2 is FQNNGV. V lost 1 base and J lost 4; bases outside the gene matches: 3. The CDR3 nucleotides are TGTGCCAGCAGCTTAGGACGGGGGGGGTACGAGCAGTACTTC. It encodes CASSLGRGGYEQYF.

The V gene is TRBV5-1, the J gene TRBJ2-1; D unresolved. The germline V gene encodes CDR1 SGHRS and CDR2 YFSETQ. V lost 1 base, J lost 3 bases, and 8 bases lay in between. The length of the CDR3 is 14 residues. The CDR3 sequence: CASSLSSLYNEQFF. CDR3 in DNA: TGCGCCAGCAGCTTGAGTAGTCTCTACAATGAGCAGTTCTTC. Complete variable domain (other parts from reference TRBV5-1 and TRBJ2-1): KAGVTQTPRYLIKTRGQQVTLSCSPISGHRSVSWYQQTPGQGLQFLFEYFSETQRNKGNFPGRFSGRQFSNSRSEMNVSTLELGDSALYLCASSLSSLYNEQFFGPGTRLTVL.

The V gene is TRBV6-5, the J gene TRBJ1-2; D is undetermined. This CDR3 region has 15 residues. Trimming took off 0 bases at V and 9 bases at J, with 17 bases between the two ends. Germline CDR1 is MNHEY and CDR2 is SVGAGI. CDR3 region: CASSYSIGSSARYTF. DNA for the CDR3: TGTGCCAGCAGTTACTCGATCGGGTCCAGCGCTCGCTACACCTTC.

The rearrangement joins TRBV27 to TRBJ2-7; TRBD2 is a possible D gene (5 bases). Trimming took off 3 bases at V and 3 bases at J, with 12 bases between the two ends. Germline values: CDR1 MNHEY, CDR2 SMNVEV (reference sequence). This CDR3 contains 14 residues. The CDR3 protein is CASSLGFGNYEQYF. CDR3 nucleotide sequence: TGTGCCAGCAGTTTGGGATTCGGGAACTACGAGCAGTACTTC.

The chain joins TRBV7-9 to TRBJ1-2; TRBD1 matches at 8 bases. Trimming removed 4 bases from V and 6 bases from J; junction bases left unmatched: 4. The length of the CDR3 is 13 residues. Germline V gene data show CDR1 as SEHNR and CDR2 as FQNEAQ (reference sequence). CDR3 DNA: TGTGCCAGCAGCTCAGGACAGGGACATGGCTACACCTTC. This codes for CASSSGQGHGYTF.

This chain links TRBV5-5 with TRBJ1-1, with a possible D match to TRBD1 (6 bases). Trimming removed 1 base from V and 1 base from J, with 14 bases in between. This CDR3 has 16 amino acids. Germline CDR1 and CDR2: SGHKS and YYEKEE (reference sequence). CDR3 region: CASSLTTGQKNTEAFF. The CDR3 region has the DNA TGTGCCAGCAGCTTGACTACAGGGCAAAAGAACACTGAAGCTTTCTTT.

The chain links TRBV30 to TRBJ1-4; D call uncertain. The ends were cut back, 6 bases at V and 1 base at J, with 6 bases in the middle. Looked up from germline, CDR1 is GTSNPN and CDR2 is SVGIG (reference sequence). The CDR3 runs 12 residues. The CDR3 region has the DNA TGTGCCTGTGGGAGAACTAATGAAAAACTGTTTTTT. Amino acids: CACGRTNEKLFF. The variable domain in full, with the rest retrieved from reference TRBV30 and TRBJ1-4, is SQTIHQWPATLVQPVGSPLSLECTVEGTSNPNLYWYRQAAGRGLQLLFYSVGIGQISSEVPQNLSASRPQDRQFILSSKKLLLSDSGFYLCACGRTNEKLFFGSGTQLSVL.

The rearrangement links TRBV7-2 to TRBJ1-4; a possible D gene is TRBD1 (6 bases). The germline V gene encodes CDR1 SGHTA and CDR2 FQGNSA. Trimming cost V 4 bases and J 4 bases, with 10 bases left between them. The CDR3 runs to 14 residues. In DNA, the CDR3 is TGTGCCAGCAGCTGGACAGACGATAATGAAAAACTGTTTTTT. This codes for CASSWTDDNEKLFF. Full variable domain (remainder filled in from reference TRBV7-2 and TRBJ1-4): GAGVSQSPSNKVTEKGKDVELRCDPISGHTALYWYRQSLGQGLEFLIYFQGNSAPDKSGLPSDRFSAERTGGSVSTLTIQRTQQEDSAVYLCASSWTDDNEKLFFGSGTQLSVL.

About this clone itself: The junction shows a germline mismatch at one end, possibly a read error. The genes are TRBV7-9 and TRBJ2-7, with a possible D match to TRBD1 (6 bases). This CDR3 is 14 amino acids long. Germline CDR1 reads SEHNR; CDR2 reads FQNEAQ (reference sequence). This chain's CDR3 is CSSSTTTGTYEQYF. CDR3 coding DNA: TGTTCCAGCAGCACCACGACAGGTACCTACGAGCAGTACTTC.

The chain employs TRBV19 and TRBJ1-5; no firm D call. Trimming removed 5 bases at V and 4 bases at J, with 9 bases between. CDR1 LNHDA and CDR2 SQIVND come from the germline V gene (reference sequence). The CDR3 covers 13 residues. The CDR3: CASSYLYNQPQHF. The CDR3 DNA reads TGTGCCAGTAGTTATCTCTATAATCAGCCCCAGCATTTT. The variable domain in full, with the rest retrieved from reference TRBV19 and TRBJ1-5, is DGGITQSPKYLFRKEGQNVTLSCEQNLNHDAMYWYRQDPGQGLRLIYYSQIVNDFQKGDIAEGYSVSREKKESFPLTVTSAQKNPTAFYLCASSYLYNQPQHFGDGTRLSIL.

The chain combines TRBV15 with TRBJ2-7, with unresolved D. Trimming took off 2 bases at V and 0 bases at J, with 8 bases between the two ends. CDR3 size: 14 residues. CDR1 and CDR2 from the germline V gene are LNHNV and YYDKDF (reference sequence). DNA for the CDR3: TGTGCCACCAGCAGATCGAGAGGCTCCTACGAGCAGTACTTC. Translating gives CATSRSRGSYEQYF.

This clone was observed at least ten times. The chain links TRBV7-9 to TRBJ2-3, with D possibly matching TRBD2 (5 bases). The V gene's germline CDR1 is SEHNR and CDR2 FQNEAQ (reference sequence). Trimming left V 7 bases short and J 0 bases short, with 17 bases between. The CDR3 loop spans 16 amino acids. CDR3 sequence: CASKPPLSGSTDTQYF. As DNA, the CDR3 is TGTGCCAGCAAGCCTCCACTAAGCGGTAGCACAGATACGCAGTATTTT. Combining the CDR3 with reference TRBV7-9 and TRBJ2-3 gives the whole variable domain DTGVSQNPRHKITKRGQNVTFRCDPISEHNRLYWYRQTLGQGPEFLTYFQNEAQLEKSRLLSDRFSAERPKGSFSTLEIQRTEQGDSAMYLCASKPPLSGSTDTQYFGPGTRLTVL.

The J gene is TRBJ1-2, the V gene TRBV6-5, with 7 bases fitting TRBD1. The CDR3 has 15 amino acids. Trimming removed 2 bases from V and 4 bases from J; junction bases left unmatched: 7. CDR1 is MNHEY and CDR2 is SVGAGI in the germline V gene. CDR3 in DNA: TGTGCCAGCAGTTACGGGGCAGGGGGTAGCTATGGCTACACCTTC. Encoded protein: CASSYGAGGSYGYTF.

The chain has TRBV6-1 and TRBJ2-2; 10 nucleotides agree with TRBD2. V was pared by 3 bases and J by 7 bases, with 5 bases of the junction left unmatched. This CDR3 comprises 15 residues. CDR1 is MNHNS and CDR2 is SASEGT in the germline V gene. CDR3 nucleotides: TGTGCCAGCAGTGACCTAGCGGGGGAGATCGGGGAGCTGTTTTTT. Encoded protein: CASSDLAGEIGELFF.

The chain couples TRBV6-5 to TRBJ1-1, with 8 nucleotides matching TRBD1. The V and J ends lost 7 bases and 7 bases, in that order; junction bases with no gene match: 11. The CDR3 is made up of 14 amino acids. In germline, CDR1 is MNHEY, CDR2 SVGAGI. DNA of the CDR3: TGTGCCAGCACTCCTGACAGGGGAAGGGATGAAGCTTTCTTT. Its translation: CASTPDRGRDEAFF.

The sample holds one count of this clone. This sequence joins TRBV29-1 and TRBJ2-1; 10 nucleotides match TRBD2. The V gene's germline CDR1 is SQVTM and CDR2 ANQGSEA. The CDR3 is made up of 16 amino acids. The trim removed 6 bases at V and 7 bases at J, leaving 15 bases unmatched. The CDR3 nucleotides read TGCAGCGTACCAGACTCACTAGCGGGGTTAGGGAATGAGCAGTTCTTC. This gives the protein CSVPDSLAGLGNEQFF.